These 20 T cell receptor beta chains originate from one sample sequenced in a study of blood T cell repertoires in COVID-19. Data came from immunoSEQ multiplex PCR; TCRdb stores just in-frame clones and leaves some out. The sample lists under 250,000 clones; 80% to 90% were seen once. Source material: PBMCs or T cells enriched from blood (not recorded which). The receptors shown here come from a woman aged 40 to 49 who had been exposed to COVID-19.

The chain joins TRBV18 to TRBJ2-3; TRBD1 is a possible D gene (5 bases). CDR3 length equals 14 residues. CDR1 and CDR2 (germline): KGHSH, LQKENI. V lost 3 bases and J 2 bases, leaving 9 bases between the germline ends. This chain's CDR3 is CASSPRGSTDTQYF. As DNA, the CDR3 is TGTGCCAGCTCACCTAGGGGCTCCACAGATACGCAGTATTTT.

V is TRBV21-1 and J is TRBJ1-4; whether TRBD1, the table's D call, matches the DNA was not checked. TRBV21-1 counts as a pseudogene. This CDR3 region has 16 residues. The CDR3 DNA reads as TGTGCCAGCAGCAAAAAAGTTGACAGGGAGCGGGAAAAACTGTTTTTT. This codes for CASSKKVDREREKLFF.

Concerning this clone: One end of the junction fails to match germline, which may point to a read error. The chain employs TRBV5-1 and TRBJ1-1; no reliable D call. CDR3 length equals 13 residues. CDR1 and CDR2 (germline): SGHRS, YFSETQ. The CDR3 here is CASSLVMNTEAFF. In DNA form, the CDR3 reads TGTGCCAGCAGCTTGGTAATGAACACTGAAGCTTTCTTT.

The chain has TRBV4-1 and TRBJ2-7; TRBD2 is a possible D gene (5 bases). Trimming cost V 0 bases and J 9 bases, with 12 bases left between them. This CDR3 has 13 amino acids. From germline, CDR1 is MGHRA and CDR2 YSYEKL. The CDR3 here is CASSQEGVLRQYF. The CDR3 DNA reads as TGCGCCAGCAGCCAAGAGGGAGTGCTCCGGCAGTACTTC.

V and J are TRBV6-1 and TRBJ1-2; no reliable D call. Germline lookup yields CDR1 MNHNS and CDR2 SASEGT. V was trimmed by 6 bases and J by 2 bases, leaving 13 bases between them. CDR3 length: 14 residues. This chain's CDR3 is CASSGEGRNYGYTF. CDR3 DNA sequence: TGTGCCAGCAGCGGGGAGGGCCGAAACTATGGCTACACCTTC.

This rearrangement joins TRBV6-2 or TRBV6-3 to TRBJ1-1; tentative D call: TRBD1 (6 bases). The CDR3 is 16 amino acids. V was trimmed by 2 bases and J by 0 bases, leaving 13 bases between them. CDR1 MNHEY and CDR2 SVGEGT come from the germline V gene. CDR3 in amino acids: CASSYEAGVMNTEAFF. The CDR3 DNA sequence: TGTGCCAGCAGTTACGAGGCAGGGGTCATGAACACTGAAGCTTTCTTT.

In DNA, the CDR3 is TGTGCCAGCAGTAGGGACAGGTTCAACTATGGCTACACCTTC. Residues: CASSRDRFNYGYTF. J is TRBJ1-2 and V is TRBV28; 8 nucleotides match TRBD1. Unmatched junction bases numbered 4, after V lost 5 bases and J lost 2 bases. This CDR3 is built from 14 residues. The germline V gene has CDR1 MDHEN and CDR2 SYDVKM.

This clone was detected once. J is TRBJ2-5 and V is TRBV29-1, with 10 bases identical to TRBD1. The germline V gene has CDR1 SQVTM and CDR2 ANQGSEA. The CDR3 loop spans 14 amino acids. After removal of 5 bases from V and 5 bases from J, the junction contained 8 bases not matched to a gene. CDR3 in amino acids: CSVLDRGLGETQYF. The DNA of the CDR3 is TGCAGCGTTCTAGACAGGGGGCTGGGTGAGACCCAGTACTTC.

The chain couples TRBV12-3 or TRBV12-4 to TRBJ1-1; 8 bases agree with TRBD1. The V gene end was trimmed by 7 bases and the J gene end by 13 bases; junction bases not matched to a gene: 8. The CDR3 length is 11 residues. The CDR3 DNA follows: TGTGCCAGCACCGAGGACAGGGTGGTTTTCTTT. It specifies CASTEDRVVFF.

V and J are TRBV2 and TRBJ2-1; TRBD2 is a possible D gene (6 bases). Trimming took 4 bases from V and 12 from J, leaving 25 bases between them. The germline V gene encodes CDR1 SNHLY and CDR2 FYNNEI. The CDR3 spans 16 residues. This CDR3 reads CASSGLRASAASGQFF. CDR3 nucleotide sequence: TGTGCCAGCAGTGGGTTGCGGGCTAGCGCGGCGTCGGGGCAGTTCTTC. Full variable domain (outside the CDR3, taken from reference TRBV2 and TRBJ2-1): EPEVTQTPSHQVTQMGQEVILRCVPISNHLYFYWYRQILGQKVEFLVSFYNNEISEKSEIFDDQFSVERPDGSNFTLKIRSTKLEDSAMYFCASSGLRASAASGQFFGPGTRLTVL.

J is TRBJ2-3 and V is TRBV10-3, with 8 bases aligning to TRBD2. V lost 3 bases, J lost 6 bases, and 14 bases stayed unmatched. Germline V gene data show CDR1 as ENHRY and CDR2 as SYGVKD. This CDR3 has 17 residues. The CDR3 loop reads CAISDPSIGGGPDTQYF. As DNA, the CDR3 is TGTGCCATCAGTGACCCCTCCATCGGCGGGGGGCCGGATACGCAGTATTTT.

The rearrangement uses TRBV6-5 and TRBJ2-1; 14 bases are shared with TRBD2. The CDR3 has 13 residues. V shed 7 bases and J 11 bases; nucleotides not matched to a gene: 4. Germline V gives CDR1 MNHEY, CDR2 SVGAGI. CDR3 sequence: CASNGLAGGKQFF. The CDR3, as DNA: TGTGCCAGCAACGGACTAGCGGGAGGAAAGCAGTTCTTC.

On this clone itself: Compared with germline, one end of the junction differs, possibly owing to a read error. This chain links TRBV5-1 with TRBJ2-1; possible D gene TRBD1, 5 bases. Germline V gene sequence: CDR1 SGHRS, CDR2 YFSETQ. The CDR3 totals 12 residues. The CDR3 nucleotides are TGTGCCAGCCCGACTCAAGGGGATGAGCAGTTCTTC. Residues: CASPTQGDEQFF.

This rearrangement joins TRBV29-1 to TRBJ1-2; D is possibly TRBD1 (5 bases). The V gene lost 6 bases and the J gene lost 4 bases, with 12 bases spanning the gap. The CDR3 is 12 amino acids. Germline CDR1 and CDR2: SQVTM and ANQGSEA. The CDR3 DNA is TGCAGCGTGGCCGACAGCCCCTATGGCTACACCTTC. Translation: CSVADSPYGYTF.

This chain's CDR3 is CASSQDLASVAETQYF. In nucleotides, the CDR3 is TGCGCCAGCAGCCAAGATCTGGCTAGCGTGGCAGAGACCCAGTACTTC. The chain carries TRBV4-3 and TRBJ2-5; D may be TRBD2 (6 bases). CDR3 length: 16 residues. Trimming took 0 bases from V and 4 from J, leaving 15 bases between them. Germline assignment: CDR1 LGHNA and CDR2 YSLEER.

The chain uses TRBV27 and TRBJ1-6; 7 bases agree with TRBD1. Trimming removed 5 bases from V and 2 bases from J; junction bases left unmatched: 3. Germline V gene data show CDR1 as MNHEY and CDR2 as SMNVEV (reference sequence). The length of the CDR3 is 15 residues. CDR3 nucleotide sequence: TGTGCCAGCAGTAAAACAGGGGCCTATAATTCACCCCTCCACTTT. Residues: CASSKTGAYNSPLHF.

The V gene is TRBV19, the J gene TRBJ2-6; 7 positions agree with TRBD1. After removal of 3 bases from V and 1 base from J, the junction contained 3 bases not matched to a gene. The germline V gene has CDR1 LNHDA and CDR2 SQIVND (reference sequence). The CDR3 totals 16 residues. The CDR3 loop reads CASSIGRGSGANVLTF. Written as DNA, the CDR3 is TGTGCCAGTAGTATTGGCAGGGGGTCTGGGGCCAACGTCCTGACTTTC.

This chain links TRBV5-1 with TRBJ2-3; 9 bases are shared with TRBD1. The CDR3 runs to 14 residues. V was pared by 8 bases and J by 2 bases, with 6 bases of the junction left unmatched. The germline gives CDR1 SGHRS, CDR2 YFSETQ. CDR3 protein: CASETGGHTDTQYF. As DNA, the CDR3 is TGCGCCAGTGAGACAGGGGGGCACACAGATACGCAGTATTTT.

CDR3 residues: CASSKDRGNQPQHF. CDR3 in DNA: TGTGCCAGTAGTAAGGACAGGGGCAATCAGCCCCAGCATTTT. V and J are TRBV19 and TRBJ1-5, with 8 nucleotides matching TRBD1. CDR3 length: 14 amino acids. Germline-derived CDR1 and CDR2 are LNHDA and SQIVND (reference sequence). V gave up 4 bases and J gave up 2 bases; unmatched junction bases: 1.

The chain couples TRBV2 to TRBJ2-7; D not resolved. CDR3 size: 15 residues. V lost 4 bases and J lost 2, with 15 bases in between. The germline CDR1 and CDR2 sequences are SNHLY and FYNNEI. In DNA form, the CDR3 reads TGTGCCAGCAGTGCCCAAATATGGAGAACCTACGAGCAGTACGTC. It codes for CASSAQIWRTYEQYV.